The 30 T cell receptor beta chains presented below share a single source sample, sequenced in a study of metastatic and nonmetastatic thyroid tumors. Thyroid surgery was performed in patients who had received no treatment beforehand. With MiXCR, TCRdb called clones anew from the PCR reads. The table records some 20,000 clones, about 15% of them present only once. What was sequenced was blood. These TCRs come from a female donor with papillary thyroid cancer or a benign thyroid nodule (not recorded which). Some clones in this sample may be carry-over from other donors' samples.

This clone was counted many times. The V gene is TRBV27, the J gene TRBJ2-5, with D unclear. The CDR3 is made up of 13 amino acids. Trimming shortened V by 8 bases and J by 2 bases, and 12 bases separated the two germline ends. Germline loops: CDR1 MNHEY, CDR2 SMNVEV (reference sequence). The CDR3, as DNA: TGTGCCAGCGGCCTCCTAGGGCAAGAGACCCAGTACTTC. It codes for CASGLLGQETQYF.

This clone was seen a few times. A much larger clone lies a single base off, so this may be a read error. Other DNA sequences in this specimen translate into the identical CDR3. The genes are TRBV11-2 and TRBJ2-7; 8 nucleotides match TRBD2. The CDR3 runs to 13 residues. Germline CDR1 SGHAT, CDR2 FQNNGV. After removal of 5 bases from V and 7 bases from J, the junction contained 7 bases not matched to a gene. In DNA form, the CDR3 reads TGTGCCAGCAGCACCGGGAGGGCGTCGGAGCAGTACTTC. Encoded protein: CASSTGRASEQYF. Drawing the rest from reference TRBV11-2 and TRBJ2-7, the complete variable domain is EAGVAQSPRYKIIEKRQSVAFWCNPISGHATLYWYQQILGQGPKLLIQFQNNGVVDDSQLPKDRFSAERLKGVDSTLKIQPAKLEDSAVYLCASSTGRASEQYFGPGTRLTVT.

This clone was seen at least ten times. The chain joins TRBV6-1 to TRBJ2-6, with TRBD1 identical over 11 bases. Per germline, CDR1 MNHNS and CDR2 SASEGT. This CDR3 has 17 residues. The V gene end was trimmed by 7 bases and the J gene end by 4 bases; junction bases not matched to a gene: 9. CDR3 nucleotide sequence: TGTGCCAGCAATCCGGGACAGGGGGATTCAGGGGCCAACGTCCTGACTTTC. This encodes CASNPGQGDSGANVLTF.

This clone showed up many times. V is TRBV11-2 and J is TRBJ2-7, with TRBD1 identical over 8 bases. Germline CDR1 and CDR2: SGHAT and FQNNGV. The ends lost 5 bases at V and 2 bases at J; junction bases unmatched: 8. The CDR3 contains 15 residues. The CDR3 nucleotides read TGTGCCAGCAGCCCCCGACAGGGGCCAACCTACGAGCAGTACTTC. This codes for CASSPRQGPTYEQYF.

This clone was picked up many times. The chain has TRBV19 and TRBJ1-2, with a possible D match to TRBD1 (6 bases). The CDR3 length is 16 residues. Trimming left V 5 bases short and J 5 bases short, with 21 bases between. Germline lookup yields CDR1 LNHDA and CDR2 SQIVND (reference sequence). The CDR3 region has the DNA TGTGCCAGTAGTCCCCCCGAGGGGGTAGACCGATATGGCTACACCTTC. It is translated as CASSPPEGVDRYGYTF.

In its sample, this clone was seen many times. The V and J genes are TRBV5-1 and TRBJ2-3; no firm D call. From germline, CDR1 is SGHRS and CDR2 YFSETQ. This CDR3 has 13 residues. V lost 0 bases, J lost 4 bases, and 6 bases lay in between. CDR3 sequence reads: CASSLGGPDTQYF. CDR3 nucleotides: TGCGCCAGCAGCTTGGGAGGCCCAGATACGCAGTATTTT.

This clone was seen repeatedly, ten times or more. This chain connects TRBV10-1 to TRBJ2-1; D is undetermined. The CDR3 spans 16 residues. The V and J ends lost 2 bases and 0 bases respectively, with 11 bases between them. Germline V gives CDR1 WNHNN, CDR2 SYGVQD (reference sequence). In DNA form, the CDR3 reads TGCGCCAGCAGTGAGATGCCAAAGAGCTCCTACAATGAGCAGTTCTTC. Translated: CASSEMPKSSYNEQFF.

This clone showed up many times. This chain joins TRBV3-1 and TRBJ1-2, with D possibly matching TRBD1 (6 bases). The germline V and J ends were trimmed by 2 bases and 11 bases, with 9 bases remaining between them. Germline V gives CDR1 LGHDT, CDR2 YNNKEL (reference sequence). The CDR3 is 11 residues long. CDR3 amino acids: CASSQTGSYTF. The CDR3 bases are TGTGCCAGCAGCCAAACAGGGAGTTACACCTTC.

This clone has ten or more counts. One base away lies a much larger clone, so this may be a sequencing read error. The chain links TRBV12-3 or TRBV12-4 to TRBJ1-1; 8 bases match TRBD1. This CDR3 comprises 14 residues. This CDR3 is CASSPRTGWTEASF. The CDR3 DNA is TGTGCCAGCAGTCCCAGGACAGGGTGGACTGAAGCTTCCTTT.

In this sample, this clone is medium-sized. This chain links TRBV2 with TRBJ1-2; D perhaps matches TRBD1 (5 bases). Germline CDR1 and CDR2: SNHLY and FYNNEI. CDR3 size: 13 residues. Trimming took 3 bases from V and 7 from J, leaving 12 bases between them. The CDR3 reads CASSESGSIGYTF. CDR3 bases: TGTGCCAGCAGTGAGTCAGGGTCGATTGGCTACACCTTC.

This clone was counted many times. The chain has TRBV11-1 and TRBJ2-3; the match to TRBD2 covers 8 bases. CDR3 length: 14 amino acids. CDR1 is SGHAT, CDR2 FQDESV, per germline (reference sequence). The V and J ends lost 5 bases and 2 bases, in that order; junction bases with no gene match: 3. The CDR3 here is CASSPSGYTDTQYF. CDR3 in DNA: TGTGCCAGCAGCCCTAGCGGGTACACAGATACGCAGTATTTT. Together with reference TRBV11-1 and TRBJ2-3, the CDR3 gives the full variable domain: EAEVAQSPRYKITEKSQAVAFWCDPISGHATLYWYRQILGQGPELLVQFQDESVVDDSQLPKDRFSAERLKGVDSTLKIQPAELGDSAMYLCASSPSGYTDTQYFGPGTRLTVL.

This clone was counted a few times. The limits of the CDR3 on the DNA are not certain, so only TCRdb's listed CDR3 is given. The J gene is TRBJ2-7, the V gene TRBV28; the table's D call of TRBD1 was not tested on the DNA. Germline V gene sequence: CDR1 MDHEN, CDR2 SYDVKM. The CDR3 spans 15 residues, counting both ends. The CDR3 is CASILGGTQTYEQYF.

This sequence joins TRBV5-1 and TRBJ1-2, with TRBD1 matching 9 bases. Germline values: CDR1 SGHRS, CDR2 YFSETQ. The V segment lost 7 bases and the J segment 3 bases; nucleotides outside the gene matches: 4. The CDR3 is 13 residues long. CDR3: CASGRTGDYGYTF. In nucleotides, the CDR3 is TGCGCCAGCGGACGGACAGGGGACTATGGCTACACCTTC.

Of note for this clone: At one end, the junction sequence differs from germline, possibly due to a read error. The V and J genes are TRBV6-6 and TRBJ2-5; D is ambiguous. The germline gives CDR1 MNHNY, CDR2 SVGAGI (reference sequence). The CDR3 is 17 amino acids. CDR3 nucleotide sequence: TGTGCCAGCATTTACAAACCCTTAAACTCAGGTCAAGAGACCCAGTACTTC. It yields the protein CASIYKPLNSGQETQYF.

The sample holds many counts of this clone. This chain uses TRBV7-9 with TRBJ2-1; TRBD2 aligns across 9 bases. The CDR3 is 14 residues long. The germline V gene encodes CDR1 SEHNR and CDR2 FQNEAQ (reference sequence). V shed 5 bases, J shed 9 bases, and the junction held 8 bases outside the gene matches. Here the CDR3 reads CASSARSGGFEQFF. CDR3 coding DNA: TGTGCCAGCAGCGCCCGTAGCGGGGGATTTGAGCAGTTCTTC.

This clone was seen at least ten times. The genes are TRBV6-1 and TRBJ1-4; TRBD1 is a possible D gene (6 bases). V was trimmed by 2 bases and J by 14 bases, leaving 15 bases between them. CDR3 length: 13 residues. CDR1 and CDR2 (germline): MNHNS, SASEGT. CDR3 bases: TGTGCCAGCAGTGAAAGCCTTTGGGGGCAGCTGTTTTTT. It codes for CASSESLWGQLFF.

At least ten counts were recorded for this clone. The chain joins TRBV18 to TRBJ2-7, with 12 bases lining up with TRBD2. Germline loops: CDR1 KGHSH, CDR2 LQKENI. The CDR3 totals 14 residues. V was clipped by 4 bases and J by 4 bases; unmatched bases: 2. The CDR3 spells CASSQGTSGYEQYF. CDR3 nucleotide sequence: TGTGCCAGCTCACAAGGGACTAGCGGGTACGAGCAGTACTTC.

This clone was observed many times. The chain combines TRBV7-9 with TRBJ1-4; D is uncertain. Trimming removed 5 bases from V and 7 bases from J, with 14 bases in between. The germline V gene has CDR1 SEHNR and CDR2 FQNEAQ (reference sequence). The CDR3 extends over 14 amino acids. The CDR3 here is CASSPLSGGEKLFF. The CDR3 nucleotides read TGTGCCAGCAGCCCCCTCAGTGGAGGTGAAAAACTGTTTTTT.

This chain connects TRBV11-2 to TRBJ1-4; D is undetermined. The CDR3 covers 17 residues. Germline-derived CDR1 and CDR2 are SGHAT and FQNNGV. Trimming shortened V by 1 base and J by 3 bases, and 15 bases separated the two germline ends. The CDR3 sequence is CASSLGPSGFANEKLFF. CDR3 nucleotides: TGTGCCAGCAGCTTAGGCCCTAGCGGGTTTGCTAATGAAAAACTGTTTTTT.

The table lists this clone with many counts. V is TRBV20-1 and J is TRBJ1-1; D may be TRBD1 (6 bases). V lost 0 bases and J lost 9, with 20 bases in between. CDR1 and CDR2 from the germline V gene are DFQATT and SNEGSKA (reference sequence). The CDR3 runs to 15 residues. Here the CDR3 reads CSARDQGREVGKAFF. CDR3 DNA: TGCAGTGCTAGAGATCAGGGGAGGGAAGTCGGGAAAGCTTTCTTT.

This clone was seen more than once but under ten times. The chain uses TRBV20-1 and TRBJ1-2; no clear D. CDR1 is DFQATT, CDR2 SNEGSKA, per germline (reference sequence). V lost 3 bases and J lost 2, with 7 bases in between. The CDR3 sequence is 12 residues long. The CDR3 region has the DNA TGCAGTGCTAGTGTGGGGAACTATGGCTACACCTTC. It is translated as CSASVGNYGYTF.

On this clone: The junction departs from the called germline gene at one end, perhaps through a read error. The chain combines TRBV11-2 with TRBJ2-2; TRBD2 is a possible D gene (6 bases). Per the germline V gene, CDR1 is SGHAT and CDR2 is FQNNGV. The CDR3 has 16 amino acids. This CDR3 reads CASSLGRGAGTGELFF. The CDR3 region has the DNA TGTGCCAGCAGCTTAGGTCGCGGGGCCGGCACCGGGGAGCTATTTTTT. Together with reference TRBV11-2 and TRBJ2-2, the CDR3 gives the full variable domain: EAGVAQSPRYKIIEKRQSVAFWCNPISGHATLYWYQQILGQGPKLLIQFQNNGVVDDSQLPKDRFSAERLKGVDSTLKIQPAKLEDSAVYLCASSLGRGAGTGELFFGEGSRLTVL.

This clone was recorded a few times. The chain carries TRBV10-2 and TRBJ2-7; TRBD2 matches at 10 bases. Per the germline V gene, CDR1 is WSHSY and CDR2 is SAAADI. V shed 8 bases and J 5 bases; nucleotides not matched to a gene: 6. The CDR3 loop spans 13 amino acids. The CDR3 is CASRSGGADEQYF. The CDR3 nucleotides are TGCGCCAGCCGCAGCGGGGGGGCTGACGAGCAGTACTTC.

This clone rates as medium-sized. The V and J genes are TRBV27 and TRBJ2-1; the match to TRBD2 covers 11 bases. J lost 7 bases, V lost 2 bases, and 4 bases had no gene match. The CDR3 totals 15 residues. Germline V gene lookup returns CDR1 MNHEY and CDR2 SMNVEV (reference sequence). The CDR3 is CASSLLAGGWNEQFF. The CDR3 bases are TGTGCCAGCAGTTTACTAGCGGGAGGATGGAATGAGCAGTTCTTC.

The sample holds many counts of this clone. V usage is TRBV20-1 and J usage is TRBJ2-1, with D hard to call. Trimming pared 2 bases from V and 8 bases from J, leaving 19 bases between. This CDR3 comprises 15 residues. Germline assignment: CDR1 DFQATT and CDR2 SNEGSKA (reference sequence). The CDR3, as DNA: TGCAGTGCTAGAAACCCCTCGGGTCTAGACTATGAGCAGTTCTTC. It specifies CSARNPSGLDYEQFF.

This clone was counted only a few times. CDR3 bases: TGTGCCAGCAGTTCCTTGGCCCGTTTCTGTACGCAGTATTTT. As protein: CASSSLARFCTQYF. This chain connects TRBV12-3 or TRBV12-4 to TRBJ2-3; no definite D call. The CDR3 consists of 14 residues. Trimming took 4 bases from V and 8 from J, leaving 16 bases between them.

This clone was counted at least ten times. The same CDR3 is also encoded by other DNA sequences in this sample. CDR3 sequence reads: CASSSPSPQQKETQYF. As DNA, the CDR3 is TGTGCCAGCAGTTCCCCGAGCCCCCAACAGAAAGAGACCCAGTACTTC. This chain joins TRBV28 and TRBJ2-5; D gene unclear. Germline CDR1 and CDR2: MDHEN and SYDVKM. The CDR3 has 16 residues. Trimming stripped 4 bases from V and 3 bases from J, with 18 bases between.

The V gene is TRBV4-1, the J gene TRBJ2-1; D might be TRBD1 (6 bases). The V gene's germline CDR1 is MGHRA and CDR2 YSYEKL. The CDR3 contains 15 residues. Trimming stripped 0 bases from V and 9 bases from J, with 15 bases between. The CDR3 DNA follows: TGCGCCAGCAGCCAAGAAGGGTACAGGGTGGCTGAGCAGTTCTTC. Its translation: CASSQEGYRVAEQFF.

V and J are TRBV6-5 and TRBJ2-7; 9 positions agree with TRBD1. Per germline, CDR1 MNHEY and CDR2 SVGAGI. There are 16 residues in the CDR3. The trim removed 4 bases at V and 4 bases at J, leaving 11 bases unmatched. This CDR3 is CASSSPGQGVFYEQYF. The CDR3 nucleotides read TGTGCCAGCAGTTCGCCGGGACAGGGAGTCTTTTACGAGCAGTACTTC.

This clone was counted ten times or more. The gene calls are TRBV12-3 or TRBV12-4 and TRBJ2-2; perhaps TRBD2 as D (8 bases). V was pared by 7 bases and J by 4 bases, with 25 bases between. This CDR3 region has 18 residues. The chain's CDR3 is CASTPARGGGGPTGELFF. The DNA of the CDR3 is TGTGCCAGCACCCCCGCCCGAGGGGGCGGGGGGCCCACCGGGGAGCTGTTTTTT.